The following is a TCR beta chain sequence with its context. The antigen is not known. The protocol was immunoSEQ multiplex PCR, while the TCRdb copy is restricted to in-frame clones and leaves out a portion. The table lists approximately 2,900 clones, approximately 85% of them singletons. This entry comes from a study of T cells in lung cancer brain metastases. Whole-study results and caveats: Paired lesions shared few clones; most were lesion-specific (mean Morisita about 0.22).

The germline V and J ends were trimmed by 4 bases and 2 bases, with 11 bases remaining between them. Germline loops: CDR1 KGHSH, CDR2 LQKENI. This CDR3 is built from 14 residues. The clonotype was recovered from a woman aged 55-70 years with non-small cell lung cancer. Sequenced: tumor tissue from the primary lung tumor. The gene calls are TRBV18 and TRBJ1-1, with D possibly TRBD1 on 5 matching bases. The CDR3 reads CASSLAQGNTEAFF. The CDR3 DNA sequence: TGTGCCAGCTCACTAGCGCAGGGTAACACTGAAGCTTTCTTT.